Reported below is one TCR beta chain. Its antigen is undetermined. The CDR3 contains 14 residues. The record originates from a study of monozygotic twins with inflammatory bowel disease. Points from the study as a whole: Lower TCRbeta diversity (inverse Simpson) was seen in IBD patients than in healthy co-twins. Clonotype overlap with others was lower in IBD patients than in healthy twins, a difference that was greatest with disease activity.

Molecular identifiers with 6-nucleotide sample barcodes were added during cDNA synthesis via template switching. Each CDR3 protein gets one entry in TCRdb, which reprocessed the 5' RACE reads and gives no DNA. Across approximately 390,000 distinct CDR3 sequences, the top ten clones capture more than 2% of the sample. The blood volume drawn from each donor was 2 to 3 ml. This sequence was found in a human donor with ulcerative colitis or Crohn's disease, or a healthy co-twin of an affected twin (not recorded which). The rearrangement uses TRBV12-3 or TRBV12-4 and TRBJ1-1; checking the TCRdb D call of TRBD1 is not possible without DNA. Sequencing used blood. CDR3: CASSRGTGNTEAFF.